These 23 T cell receptor beta chains were sequenced from one sample in a study of OX40 agonist ivuxolimab in advanced cancers. Profiling relied on immunoSEQ multiplex PCR, and the TCRdb table lists in-frame clones only, not all of them. Among about 76,000 clones listed, approximately 83% were seen once. Source: CD4+ or CD8+ T cells sorted from blood, taken in a trial of the OX40 agonist ivuxolimab. The receptors were gathered from an adult with an advanced solid tumor such as melanoma, head and neck, liver or kidney cancer.

The chain is built from TRBV7-3 and TRBJ1-3, with D unclear. The CDR3 is 15 residues long. The V gene's germline CDR1 is SGHTA and CDR2 FQGTGA. Trimming left V 1 base short and J 0 bases short, with 7 bases between. The CDR3, as DNA: TGTGCCAGCAGCTTAAGTCCCGACTCTGGAAACACCATATATTTT. Translated, it gives CASSLSPDSGNTIYF.

In its sample, this clone was seen once. CDR3 protein: CASSLMTMEAAEQYF. DNA of the CDR3: TGTGCCAGCAGCTTAATGACGATGGAAGCGGCCGAGCAGTACTTC. The chain uses TRBV11-2 and TRBJ2-7; D is possibly TRBD2 (5 bases). This CDR3 has 15 amino acids. V was pared by 2 bases and J by 6 bases, with 17 bases between. CDR1 and CDR2 from the germline V gene are SGHAT and FQNNGV.

This rearrangement joins TRBV7-2 to TRBJ2-2; D gene ambiguous. Germline V gene sequence: CDR1 SGHTA, CDR2 FQGNSA. The CDR3 is made up of 15 amino acids. V lost 3 bases, J lost 4 bases, and 12 bases lay in between. CDR3 amino acids: CASSFLRPSTGELFF. CDR3 coding DNA: TGTGCCAGCAGCTTTCTTCGACCGAGCACCGGGGAGCTGTTTTTT.

The J gene is TRBJ2-3, the V gene TRBV6-1; 9 nucleotides align to TRBD2. Germline V gene sequence: CDR1 MNHNS, CDR2 SASEGT. The junction had 2 bases not matched to a gene; V was cut back by 7 bases and J by 3 bases. The length of the CDR3 is 13 residues. CDR3 bases: TGTGCCAGCAAAAGCGGGAGGACAGATACGCAGTATTTT. As protein: CASKSGRTDTQYF.

This clone was detected a few times. J is TRBJ1-4 and V is TRBV29-1; 7 bases are a match to TRBD1. Germline V gives CDR1 SQVTM, CDR2 ANQGSEA. The V and J ends lost 7 bases and 3 bases, in that order; junction bases with no gene match: 5. There are 13 residues in the CDR3. CDR3 protein: CSGRDSANEKLFF. CDR3 in DNA: TGCAGCGGTCGGGACAGCGCTAATGAAAAACTGTTTTTT.

V gene TRBV9 combines with J gene TRBJ2-3, with TRBD2 identical over 8 bases. The CDR3 is made up of 16 amino acids. Per germline, CDR1 SGDLS and CDR2 YYNGEE. V gave up 0 bases and J gave up 6 bases; unmatched junction bases: 9. CDR3 protein: CASSVDRGGAADTQYF. CDR3 sequence (DNA): TGTGCCAGCAGCGTAGATCGGGGGGGGGCGGCCGATACGCAGTATTTT. The whole variable domain, remainder taken from reference TRBV9 and TRBJ2-3, is DSGVTQTPKHLITATGQRVTLRCSPRSGDLSVYWYQQSLDQGLQFLIQYYNGEERAKGNILERFSAQQFPDLHSELNLSSLELGDSALYFCASSVDRGGAADTQYFGPGTRLTVL.

The CDR3 reads CASSLAGLGEAFF. The CDR3 nucleotides are TGTGCCAGCAGCTTGGCTGGGCTGGGTGAAGCTTTCTTT. The chain is built from TRBV5-6 and TRBJ1-1; D is uncertain. The CDR3 is 13 amino acids. In germline, CDR1 is SGHDT, CDR2 YYEEEE. The ends were cut back, 0 bases at V and 7 bases at J, with 10 bases in the middle.

The gene calls are TRBV6-6 and TRBJ2-5, with D perhaps matching TRBD1 (5 bases). Trimming removed 0 bases at V and 6 bases at J, with 11 bases between. The CDR3 loop spans 14 amino acids. Germline values: CDR1 MNHNY, CDR2 SVGAGI (reference sequence). Written as DNA, the CDR3 is TGTGCCAGCAGTTACTCCCCAGGGTGGAAGACCCAGTACTTC. Protein product: CASSYSPGWKTQYF.

In this sample, this clone turned up once. The chain recombines TRBV27 with TRBJ2-1, with a tentative D call TRBD2 (7 bases). This CDR3 spans 15 amino acids. CDR1 and CDR2 from the germline V gene are MNHEY and SMNVEV (reference sequence). Trimming took off 4 bases at V and 6 bases at J, with 16 bases between the two ends. CDR3 amino acids: CASSSGQGRVNEQFF. The CDR3 DNA reads as TGTGCCAGCAGTTCCGGCCAGGGGAGGGTCAATGAGCAGTTCTTC.

The chain carries TRBV12-5 and TRBJ1-1, with no clear D. CDR1 and CDR2 (germline): LGHNT, FRNRAP. The CDR3 is 15 residues long. Deletions cut 5 bases from V and 6 bases from J, with 19 bases between. CDR3 sequence: CASGDKGRLTAEAFF. Written as DNA, the CDR3 is TGTGCTAGTGGTGACAAGGGCCGACTGACCGCTGAAGCTTTCTTT.

The V call is TRBV5-6, the J call TRBJ2-3; either TRBD1 or TRBD2 may fit D (5 bases each). The CDR3 is made up of 13 amino acids. Trimming took 1 base from V and 5 from J, leaving 8 bases between them. Germline CDR1 SGHDT, CDR2 YYEEEE. The CDR3 bases are TGTGCCAGCAGCTTGAGGGGAGTAGATACGCAGTATTTT. This codes for CASSLRGVDTQYF.

V usage is TRBV6-1 and J usage is TRBJ1-1; D unclear. V was clipped by 1 base and J by 5 bases, with 14 bases between them. CDR1 MNHNS and CDR2 SASEGT come from the germline V gene. The CDR3 loop spans 15 amino acids. In nucleotides, the CDR3 is TGTGCCAGCAGTGAAGAGGAAGGAGGTGGAACTGAAGCTTTCTTT. It is translated as CASSEEEGGGTEAFF.

The rearrangement links TRBV10-3 to TRBJ1-6; D gene ambiguous. With 7 bases removed from V and 7 bases from J, the gap between germline ends came to 11 bases. Germline CDR1 reads ENHRY; CDR2 reads SYGVKD. The CDR3 is made up of 13 amino acids. DNA of the CDR3: TGTGCCATCACCTCTCAAGAGAATTCACCCCTCCACTTT. This codes for CAITSQENSPLHF.

The V and J genes are TRBV6-5 and TRBJ1-2; D perhaps matches TRBD1 (6 bases). Looked up from germline, CDR1 is MNHEY and CDR2 is SVGAGI. The CDR3 is 11 residues long. V lost 5 bases, J lost 8 bases, and 9 bases lay in between. CDR3 nucleotide sequence: TGTGCCAGCAGTACCGACAGGGGCTACACCTTC. Protein sequence: CASSTDRGYTF.

The genes are TRBV27 and TRBJ1-2, with TRBD1 as a possible D gene (6 bases). The V end lost 5 bases, the J end lost 1 base, and 14 bases lay between the germline ends. Per germline, CDR1 MNHEY and CDR2 SMNVEV (reference sequence). The CDR3 runs to 15 residues. CDR3 nucleotides: TGTGCCAGCAGTCTAACAGGGTATTTTAACTATGGCTACACCTTC. Protein product: CASSLTGYFNYGYTF.

The V and J genes are TRBV5-4 and TRBJ2-7; 7 positions agree with TRBD2. V trimming: 0 bases; J trimming: 2 bases; junction bases outside the gene matches: 5. The CDR3 runs 15 residues. CDR1 is SGHNT and CDR2 is YYREEE in the germline V gene (reference sequence). CDR3 sequence (DNA): TGTGCCAGCAGCTTGGGCGGGGCGGGGGCCTACGAGCAGTACTTC. It codes for CASSLGGAGAYEQYF.

The chain recombines TRBV28 with TRBJ2-4; possibly TRBD1 for D (5 bases). The CDR3 contains 13 residues. From germline, CDR1 is MDHEN and CDR2 SYDVKM. V was shortened by 5 bases and J by 8 bases, with 13 bases between the two germline ends. CDR3 sequence reads: CASSPRESDIQYF. In DNA, the CDR3 is TGTGCCAGCAGTCCCAGGGAATCGGACATTCAGTACTTC.

This sequence joins TRBV30 and TRBJ1-2; 8 nucleotides agree with TRBD1. V shed 3 bases, J shed 0 bases, and the junction held 6 bases outside the gene matches. CDR3 length: 15 amino acids. From germline, CDR1 is GTSNPN and CDR2 SVGIG (reference sequence). The DNA for the CDR3 is TGTGCCTGGAGGAGACAGGGGCCAACTAACTATGGCTACACCTTC. Its protein product is CAWRRQGPTNYGYTF.

This clone occurred a few times. The chain has TRBV7-9 and TRBJ2-1; D may be TRBD2 (6 bases). The CDR3 runs 14 residues. V was shortened by 4 bases and J by 6 bases, with 13 bases between the two germline ends. Germline V gene lookup returns CDR1 SEHNR and CDR2 FQNEAQ (reference sequence). The CDR3 coding sequence is TGTGCCAGCAGCTACCCCGGGACTCCCAATGAGCAGTTCTTC. Translated: CASSYPGTPNEQFF.

The gene calls are TRBV7-2 and TRBJ1-1, with TRBD1 identical over 10 bases. CDR3 length: 16 residues. The V gene end was trimmed by 3 bases and the J gene end by 0 bases; junction bases not matched to a gene: 4. CDR1 SGHTA and CDR2 FQGNSA come from the germline V gene. The CDR3 region has the DNA TGTGCCAGCAGCTTTCGACAGGGGGCTCTGAACACTGAAGCTTTCTTT. It translates to CASSFRQGALNTEAFF.

The rearrangement uses TRBV27 and TRBJ2-1; D may be TRBD1 (5 bases). Germline loops: CDR1 MNHEY, CDR2 SMNVEV (reference sequence). There are 15 residues in the CDR3. V lost 3 bases, J lost 5 bases, and 14 bases lay in between. CDR3: CASSFTSVGHNEQFF. The CDR3 bases are TGTGCCAGCAGTTTCACCTCGGTGGGGCACAATGAGCAGTTCTTC.

The chain carries TRBV6-4 and TRBJ1-6; TRBD1 might be the D (5 bases). Germline V gene lookup returns CDR1 MRHNA and CDR2 SNTAGT. This CDR3 region has 14 residues. Trimming took off 3 bases at V and 6 bases at J, with 9 bases between the two ends. CDR3 region: CASSESGANSPLHF. In nucleotides, the CDR3 is TGTGCCAGCAGTGAATCTGGGGCTAATTCACCCCTCCACTTT.

The chain recombines TRBV7-9 with TRBJ1-1; D not certain. The CDR3 is 14 amino acids. Trimming stripped 1 base from V and 1 base from J, with 7 bases between. Germline CDR1 SEHNR, CDR2 FQNEAQ (reference sequence). In DNA, the CDR3 is TGTGCCAGCAGCTTAGTAGAAACGAACACTGAAGCTTTCTTT. This encodes CASSLVETNTEAFF.